A selection of T cell receptor beta chains follows, all from one sample in a study of T cell changes during pregnancy in multiple sclerosis. TCRdb's copy holds only in-frame clones and misses some; the assay was immunoSEQ multiplex PCR. Found here are 95,000 to 110,000 clones, roughly nine tenths of them singletons; the top ten hold roughly 0.88%. This specimen was peripheral blood, taken after pregnancy. The receptors come from a female donor with multiple sclerosis, enrolled in a pregnancy study. Each CDR3 is given with its conserved first and last residue. The order of the fields is V gene, clone size, D gene, J gene, CDR3 length, CDR3 DNA, CDR3 protein. A D gene is named only where the DNA matches it firmly. Not every row has a clone size; where given, it reads once, few, many or a size class.

TRBV27	NA	NA	TRBJ2-1	15	TGTGCCAGCAGTTTTACTCCCCGCTCCTACAATGAGCAGTTCTTC	CASSFTPRSYNEQFF
TRBV25-1	NA	NA	TRBJ2-1	18	TGTGCCAGCAGTGATTATATTGACCGGGAACCCCCCTACAATGAGCAGTTCTTC	CASSDYIDREPPYNEQFF
TRBV28	NA	NA	TRBJ1-4	15	TGTGCCAGCAGTCCGCCAGGGTCCCTTTCTGAAAAACTGTTTTTT	CASSPPGSLSEKLFF
TRBV29-1	once	NA	TRBJ2-3	14	TGCAGCGTTGTAAGAGGGGGATACACAGATACGCAGTATTTT	CSVVRGGYTDTQYF
TRBV2	NA	NA	TRBJ1-2	15	TGTGCCAGCAGACCGTTTACCGATCTAAACTATGGCTACACCTTC	CASRPFTDLNYGYTF
TRBV7-9	NA	NA	TRBJ1-4	16	TGTGCCAGCAGCTTAGCGCGGACAGCAACTAATGAAAAACTGTTTTTT	CASSLARTATNEKLFF
TRBV28	NA	NA	TRBJ1-4	16	TGTGCCAGCAGCGGCATAAAATGGAGGACTAATGAAAAACTGTTTTTT	CASSGIKWRTNEKLFF
TRBV4-2	NA	NA	TRBJ2-3	16	TGTGCCAGCAGCCAAGAACTCATCTTACGCACAGATACGCAGTATTTT	CASSQELILRTDTQYF
TRBV27	NA	TRBD1	TRBJ2-2	16	TGTGCCAGCAGTTTATTAAGCAGGGGGCGAAACGGGGAGCTGTTTTTT	CASSLLSRGRNGELFF
TRBV6-6	NA	NA	TRBJ1-3	14	TGTGCCAGCAGTTATGGGGGCCCTGGAAACACCATATATTTT	CASSYGGPGNTIYF
TRBV5-1	NA	TRBD1	TRBJ1-1	15	TGCGCCAGCAGCTTGGTGGGACAGTTGAACACTGAAGCTTTCTTT	CASSLVGQLNTEAFF
TRBV19	NA	NA	TRBJ2-1	15	TGTGCCAGTAGTACAGGGATGTACGAAGGTAATGAGCAGTTCTTC	CASSTGMYEGNEQFF
TRBV18	NA	NA	TRBJ1-4	13	TGTGCCAGCTCGTCTGCAACTAATGAAAAACTGTTTTTT	CASSSATNEKLFF
TRBV29-1	NA	NA	TRBJ1-4	14	TGCAGCGTTGAAGATCCCGGGGGGCGAGAAAAACTGTTTTTT	CSVEDPGGREKLFF
TRBV6-5	NA	TRBD2	TRBJ2-3	15	TGTGCCAGCAGACATAGCGGGGGAGCCCCAGATACGCAGTATTTT	CASRHSGGAPDTQYF
TRBV2	NA	NA	TRBJ1-2	11	TGTGCCAGCCCAGGCTATGCTGGCTACACCTTC	CASPGYAGYTF
TRBV5-5	NA	NA	TRBJ2-3	16	TGTGCCAGCAGGCCCTTGACGGCAGGGGGGCAAGATACGCAGTATTTT	CASRPLTAGGQDTQYF
TRBV9	NA	NA	TRBJ1-4	14	TGTGCCAGCAGCGCGCATATCAGGGATGAAAAACTGTTTTTT	CASSAHIRDEKLFF
TRBV18	once	TRBD1	TRBJ2-2	14	TGTGCCAGCTCACTAACGACAGGGGACGGGGAGCTGTTTTTT	CASSLTTGDGELFF
TRBV20-1	once	NA	TRBJ2-7	11	TGCAGTGCGGACAAACAGGGTGGGCAGTACTTC	CSADKQGGQYF
TRBV29-1	NA	NA	TRBJ1-4	12	TGCAGCGTTGCCACAACTAATGAAAAACTGTTTTTT	CSVATTNEKLFF
TRBV7-8	NA	NA	TRBJ2-4	13	TGTGCCAGCAGCTCCAGGGAAAAGGGCATTCAGTACTTC	CASSSREKGIQYF
TRBV7-2	NA	NA	TRBJ1-1	13	TGTGCCAGCAGCTTAGGGGGGCTAACTGAAGCTTTCTTT	CASSLGGLTEAFF
TRBV7-2	NA	TRBD1	TRBJ1-2	16	TGTGCCAGCAGCTCGATCCCCGACAGGGGGTCGAGGGGCTACACCTTC	CASSSIPDRGSRGYTF
TRBV6-5	few	NA	TRBJ2-1	16	TGTGCCAGCAGTTCCCGTTTCCAGGGCTACTACAATGAGCAGTTCTTC	CASSSRFQGYYNEQFF
TRBV11-1	NA	NA	TRBJ2-1	15	TGTGCCAGCAGCTTTCTACGAAGGGGCTTAAATGAGCAGTTCTTC	CASSFLRRGLNEQFF
TRBV7-7	NA	NA	TRBJ1-1	8	TGTGCCAGCCCCGCAGGGTCCTTT	CASPAGSF
TRBV6-6	NA	NA	TRBJ2-5	14	TGTGCCAGCAAGGACACCCGTATCCAAGAGACCCAGTACTTC	CASKDTRIQETQYF
TRBV2	NA	TRBD1	TRBJ1-5	15	TGTGCCAGCAGGGCCGGGACAGGCCGGAATCAGCCCCAGCATTTT	CASRAGTGRNQPQHF
TRBV5-6	NA	TRBD1	TRBJ1-1	18	TGTGCCAGCAGCTTGGGTATTCAGGGGGCGAGGGGTGGGCTCGAAGCTTTCTTT	CASSLGIQGARGGLEAFF
TRBV19	NA	NA	TRBJ1-1	13	TGTGCCAGTACGGGACTCTGGAACACTGAAGCTTTCTTT	CASTGLWNTEAFF
TRBV15	NA	TRBD1	TRBJ2-1	16	TGTGCCACCAGCAGAAACCTACAGGGGGCAGGTAATGAGCAGTTCTTC	CATSRNLQGAGNEQFF
TRBV4-2	NA	TRBD2	TRBJ2-3	14	TGTGCCAGCAGCCCTAGCGGTAGCACAGATACGCAGTATTTT	CASSPSGSTDTQYF
TRBV6-5	NA	NA	TRBJ2-1	15	TGTGCCAGCAGTTACTCGTTCACTAGTCCGAATGAGCAGTTCTTC	CASSYSFTSPNEQFF
TRBV5-4	NA	NA	TRBJ1-1	12	TGTGCCAGCAGCTTACCCGGCACTGAAGCTTTCTTT	CASSLPGTEAFF
TRBV12-2	NA	NA	TRBJ1-1	15	TGTGCAAGTCGCCCATCCACAGGGTCGAGAACTGAAGCTTTCTTT	CASRPSTGSRTEAFF
TRBV25-1	NA	TRBD2	TRBJ2-1	15	TGTGCCAGCAGTGAAGATCGGACTAGCGGGAGGCTTAAGTTCTTC	CASSEDRTSGRLKFF
TRBV5-1	NA	NA	TRBJ1-3	18	TGCGCCAGCAGCTTGGCCGGTCTAGGCCGAAGCCGTGGAAACACCATATATTTT	CASSLAGLGRSRGNTIYF
TRBV5-8	NA	TRBD2	TRBJ2-1	17	TGTGCCAGCAGCCCTGGACTAGCGGGAGGGGGAGTCGATGAGCAGTTCTTC	CASSPGLAGGGVDEQFF
TRBV7-2	NA	NA	TRBJ1-2	14	TGTGCCAGCAGCTTATCAAGACAGCATTTTGGCTACACCTTC	CASSLSRQHFGYTF
TRBV5-4	NA	TRBD2	TRBJ2-3	15	TGTGCCAGCAGCGTCGGACTAGCGGGAGAGGATACGCAGTATTTT	CASSVGLAGEDTQYF
TRBV27	NA	NA	TRBJ2-1	15	TGTGCCAGCAGTTTTGCCGGGAGCTCCTACAATGAGCAGTTCTTC	CASSFAGSSYNEQFF
TRBV4-1	NA	TRBD2	TRBJ2-5	16	TGCGCCAGCAGCTCCGGGACTAGCGGGGTCCAAGAGACCCAGTACTTC	CASSSGTSGVQETQYF
TRBV2	NA	NA	TRBJ1-5	14	TGTGCCAGCAGGACCGACAACAGCAATCAGCCCCAGCATTTT	CASRTDNSNQPQHF
TRBV11-2	NA	TRBD2	TRBJ2-1	16	TGTGCCAGCAGCTCGACGCCAGTACTAGCGGACAATGAGCAGTTCTTC	CASSSTPVLADNEQFF
TRBV14	NA	TRBD1	TRBJ1-2	13	TGTGCCAGCAGCCCGGGACAGAACTATGGCTACACCTTC	CASSPGQNYGYTF
TRBV15	NA	TRBD2	TRBJ2-1	16	TGTGCCACCAGCAGAGATACTAGCGGCTCCTACAATGAGCAGTTCTTC	CATSRDTSGSYNEQFF
TRBV27	NA	TRBD2	TRBJ2-3	17	TGTGCCAGCAGTTTTTGGGGATCTAGCGGTAGCACAGATACGCAGTATTTT	CASSFWGSSGSTDTQYF
TRBV5-5	NA	TRBD2	TRBJ2-1	14	TGTGCCAGCAGCTCCGGGGGGGCTTACAATGAGCAGTTCTTC	CASSSGGAYNEQFF
TRBV5-8	NA	NA	TRBJ2-7	14	TGTGCCAGCAGCTTGCGCGGGATCCCAGACGAGCAGTACTTC	CASSLRGIPDEQYF
TRBV15	NA	NA	TRBJ1-6	16	TGTGCCACCAGCAGAGAAATAGGGGCCCCAACCTCACCCCTCCACTTT	CATSREIGAPTSPLHF
TRBV9	NA	NA	TRBJ1-1	14	TGTGCCAGCAGCGCCGGACACGCGAACACTGAAGCTTTCTTT	CASSAGHANTEAFF
TRBV5-5	NA	NA	TRBJ1-1	14	TGTGCCAGCAGCTTGGGCAGATATAACACTGAAGCTTTCTTT	CASSLGRYNTEAFF
TRBV28	NA	NA	TRBJ2-7	15	TGTGCCAGCAGTGGGCCCCTTTTGAATAACTACGAGCAGTACTTC	CASSGPLLNNYEQYF
TRBV5-1	NA	NA	TRBJ2-5	13	TGCGCCAGTTCCCTGAGGCCGGCGGAGACCCAGTACTTC	CASSLRPAETQYF
TRBV28	NA	NA	TRBJ2-2	12	TGTGCCAGTAACACAGGGACCGGGGAGCTGTTTTTT	CASNTGTGELFF
TRBV9	once	NA	TRBJ1-4	12	TGTGCCAGCAGCGTAGTTGGCGAAAAACTGTTTTTT	CASSVVGEKLFF
TRBV18	NA	NA	TRBJ1-1	13	TGTGCCAGCTCGCGTCCGGGGAACACTGAAGCTTTCTTT	CASSRPGNTEAFF